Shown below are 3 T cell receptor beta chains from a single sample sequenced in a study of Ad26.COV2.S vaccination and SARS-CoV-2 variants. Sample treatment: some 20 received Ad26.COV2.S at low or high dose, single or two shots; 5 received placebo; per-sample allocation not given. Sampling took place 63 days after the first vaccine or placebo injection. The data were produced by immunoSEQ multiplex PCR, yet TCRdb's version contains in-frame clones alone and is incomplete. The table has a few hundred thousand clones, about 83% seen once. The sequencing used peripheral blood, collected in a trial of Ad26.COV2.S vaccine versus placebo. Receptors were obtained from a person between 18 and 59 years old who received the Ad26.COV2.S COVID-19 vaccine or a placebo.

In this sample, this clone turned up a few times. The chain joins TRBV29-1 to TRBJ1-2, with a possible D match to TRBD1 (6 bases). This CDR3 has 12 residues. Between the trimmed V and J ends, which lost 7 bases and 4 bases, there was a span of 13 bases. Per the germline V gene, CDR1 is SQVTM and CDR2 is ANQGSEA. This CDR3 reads CSAHDRPYGYTF. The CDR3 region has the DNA TGCAGCGCCCACGACAGGCCCTATGGCTACACCTTC. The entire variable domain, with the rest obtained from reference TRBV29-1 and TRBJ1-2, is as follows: SAVISQKPSRDICQRGTSLTIQCQVDSQVTMMFWYRQQPGQSLTLIATANQGSEATYESGFVIDKFPISRPNLTFSTLTVSNMSPEDSSIYLCSAHDRPYGYTFGSGTRLTVV.

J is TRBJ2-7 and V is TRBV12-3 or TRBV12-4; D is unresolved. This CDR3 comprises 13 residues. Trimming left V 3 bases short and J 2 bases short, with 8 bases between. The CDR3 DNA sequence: TGTGCCAGCAGTTTTTCCAGTCCCTACGAGCAGTACTTC. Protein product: CASSFSSPYEQYF.

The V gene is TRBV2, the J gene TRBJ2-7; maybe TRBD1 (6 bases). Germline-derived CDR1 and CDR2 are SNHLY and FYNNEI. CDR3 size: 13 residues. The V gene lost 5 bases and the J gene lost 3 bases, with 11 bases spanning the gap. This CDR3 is CASSHGTNYEQYF. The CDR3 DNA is TGTGCCAGCAGTCACGGGACAAACTACGAGCAGTACTTC.